A selection of T cell receptor beta chains follows, all from one sample in a study of cytomegalovirus exposure and HLA in healthy donors. TCRdb's table, derived via immunoSEQ multiplex PCR, lists solely in-frame clones and lacks some. Of approximately 110,000 clones in the sample, approximately 70% were seen once. What was sequenced was PBMCs. The receptors derive from a middle-aged man in good health and CMV-seronegative. Both conserved end residues are part of each CDR3. The D gene is left open where the match is weak. Size is stated for part of the rows, as once, few or many counts, or as a class when the clone is expanded.

size	D	V	J	length	CDR3	DNA
few	.	TRBV28	TRBJ2-7	14	CASSLTGFLYEQYF	TGTGCCAGCAGTTTAACAGGGTTTCTTTACGAGCAGTACTTC
.	.	TRBV6-4	TRBJ2-2	14	CASSAQGGTGELFF	TGTGCCAGCAGTGCCCAGGGGGGTACCGGGGAGCTGTTTTTT
few	TRBD2	TRBV9	TRBJ2-3	15	CASSRLAGGVDTQYF	TGTGCCAGCAGCCGGCTAGCGGGGGGGGTAGATACGCAGTATTTT
.	.	TRBV15	TRBJ1-4	11	CATNNNEKLFF	TGTGCCACCAACAATAATGAAAAACTGTTTTTT
.	TRBD1	TRBV28	TRBJ2-5	15	CASSSPGQGAKTQYF	TGTGCCAGCAGTTCCCCGGGACAGGGGGCAAAGACCCAGTACTTC
.	.	TRBV5-1	TRBJ2-5	18	CASSLGDLAGPRKETQYF	TGCGCCAGCAGCTTGGGAGATCTGGCGGGGCCCCGAAAAGAGACCCAGTACTTC
.	.	TRBV20-1	TRBJ2-3	11	CSASRALAQYF	TGCAGTGCTTCCCGAGCTTTGGCGCAGTATTTT
.	.	TRBV6-7	TRBJ1-1	12	CARLPGQPEAFF	TGTGCCAGGTTACCGGGACAACCTGAAGCTTTCTTT
.	.	TRBV7-9	TRBJ1-5	15	CASSSGTKGYQPQHF	TGTGCCAGCAGCTCTGGGACAAAAGGTTATCAGCCCCAGCATTTT
.	.	TRBV28	TRBJ2-1	12	CASRGGYNERFF	TGTGCCAGCAGGGGTGGCTACAATGAGCGGTTCTTC
.	TRBD1	TRBV2	TRBJ2-7	13	CASYRGVSYEQYF	TGTGCCAGTTACAGGGGAGTCTCCTACGAGCAGTACTTC
.	TRBD2	TRBV5-1	TRBJ2-3	19	CASSFGVMGGKGPTDTQYF	TGCGCCAGCAGCTTCGGGGTGATGGGAGGGAAGGGTCCCACAGATACGCAGTATTTT
.	.	TRBV4-3	TRBJ2-7	19	CASSQVRSKVGRTYYEQYF	TGCGCCAGCAGCCAAGTAAGGTCTAAGGTGGGGAGGACTTACTACGAGCAGTACTTC
.	TRBD2	TRBV19	TRBJ2-2	17	CASSTGRSGANTGELFF	TGTGCCAGTAGTACGGGCAGGAGCGGGGCGAACACCGGGGAGCTGTTTTTT
.	.	TRBV19	TRBJ1-6	18	CASSRFRGLSSYNSPLHF	TGTGCCAGTAGTCGCTTCAGGGGTCTTAGCTCCTATAATTCACCCCTCCACTTT